This T cell receptor (beta chain) was identified in a study of blood T cell repertoires in COVID-19. Germline V lookup: CDR1 MNHEY, CDR2 SMNVEV (reference sequence). The CDR3 length is 16 residues. Between the trimmed V and J ends, which lost 5 bases and 1 base, there was a span of 17 bases. Original processing notes: Scientists estimated how many nucleated cells there were by amplifying reference gene primers. Assay used: immunoSEQ multiplex PCR; TCRdb lists only in-frame clones, some missing. V, J and clone size are those of that table, while D and trimming were read from the DNA. The repertoire includes about 120,000 clones, roughly 83% of them detected once, and 3% to 4.5% sits in the top ten.

Sample: peripheral blood. The receptor was isolated from a woman aged 80 or over with acute or convalescent COVID-19. This chain connects TRBV27 to TRBJ1-1; tentative D call: TRBD1 (6 bases). DNA for the CDR3: TGTGCCAGCAGTCCGTCGGGGGGGCTGGGGAACACTGAAGCTTTCTTT. It translates to CASSPSGGLGNTEAFF.